This T cell receptor (beta chain) was recorded in a study of OX40 agonist ivuxolimab in advanced cancers. Germline assignment: CDR1 SGHAT and CDR2 FQDESV (reference sequence). V trimming: 5 bases; J trimming: 6 bases; junction bases outside the gene matches: 2. This CDR3 comprises 13 residues. The method was immunoSEQ multiplex PCR; TCRdb's version includes in-frame clones alone and lacks a portion of them. The sample comprises about 78,000 clones, approximately 80% of which are singletons, and over 0.4% rests with the top ten. Findings and limits, study-wide: On average, CD8+ T cells had more expanded clones than CD4+.

On this clone itself: No antigen is known for it.

The chain uses TRBV11-1 and TRBJ2-2, with 8 bases lining up with TRBD2. This receptor was taken from an adult with an advanced solid tumor such as melanoma, head and neck, liver or kidney cancer. Sequencing was performed on CD4+ or CD8+ T cells sorted from blood, taken in a trial of the OX40 agonist ivuxolimab. The CDR3 bases are TGTGCCAGCAGCCGAGCGGGGGCCGGGGAGCTGTTTTTT. It yields the protein CASSRAGAGELFF.